This passage covers 18 T cell receptor beta chains from one sample sequenced in a study of blood T cell repertoires in COVID-19. Assay used: immunoSEQ multiplex PCR; TCRdb lists only in-frame clones, some missing. This repertoire shows about 250,000 clones, 70% to 90% found once; its top ten account for roughly 6.8%. Sequenced material: peripheral blood. These receptors came from a young woman with COVID-19, enrolled during active disease.

This chain uses TRBV4-3 with TRBJ2-1; 12 nucleotides match TRBD2. This CDR3 is 19 amino acids long. Germline V gene lookup returns CDR1 LGHNA and CDR2 YSLEER. J was trimmed by 8 bases and V by 1 base; bases with no gene match: 15. Here the CDR3 reads CASSQGSSPSSGRADEQFF. In DNA form, the CDR3 reads TGCGCCAGCAGCCAAGGATCCTCTCCCTCTAGCGGGAGGGCAGATGAGCAGTTCTTC.

The chain recombines TRBV7-2 with TRBJ2-5; 9 bases map to TRBD2. Trimming took 5 bases from V and 1 from J; bases not matched to a gene: 2. The CDR3 loop spans 14 amino acids. CDR1 SGHTA and CDR2 FQGNSA come from the germline V gene. For the CDR3, the DNA is TGTGCCAGCAGCCCTAGCGGGGTCCAAGAGACCCAGTACTTC. Its protein is CASSPSGVQETQYF.

The gene calls are TRBV7-2 and TRBJ2-7, with D possibly being TRBD2 (7 bases). CDR3 length equals 17 residues. Trimming shortened V by 5 bases and J by 0 bases, and 20 bases separated the two germline ends. Germline V gives CDR1 SGHTA, CDR2 FQGNSA. The CDR3 protein is CASSLEGGGTSSYEQYF. In nucleotides, the CDR3 is TGTGCCAGCAGCCTAGAGGGAGGGGGGACCAGCTCCTACGAGCAGTACTTC.

CDR3 DNA: TGTGCCAGTAGTATCAGGGGCCATAATGAAAAACTGTTTTTT. This codes for CASSIRGHNEKLFF. The chain uses TRBV19 and TRBJ1-4; tentative D call: TRBD1 (6 bases). V was trimmed by 3 bases and J by 4 bases, leaving 9 bases between them. There are 14 residues in the CDR3. CDR1 and CDR2 (germline): LNHDA, SQIVND (reference sequence).

This clone was picked up one time. The genes are TRBV5-1 and TRBJ2-3; 12 bases align to TRBD2. Germline V gene lookup returns CDR1 SGHRS and CDR2 YFSETQ. V shed 0 bases and J 2 bases; nucleotides not matched to a gene: 1. The CDR3 extends over 16 amino acids. For the CDR3, the DNA is TGCGCCAGCAGCTTGGGACTAGCGGGGGACACAGATACGCAGTATTTT. It is translated as CASSLGLAGDTDTQYF.

The V call is TRBV6-5, the J call TRBJ1-3; weak D call: TRBD1 (6 bases). The CDR3 is 16 residues long. Germline CDR1 reads MNHEY; CDR2 reads SVGAGI. V was cut by 0 bases and J by 4 bases, with 13 bases left in between. In DNA form, the CDR3 reads TGTGCCAGCAGTTACTCGTCACAGGGCGGAGGAAACACCATATATTTT. It is translated as CASSYSSQGGGNTIYF.

J is TRBJ2-4 and V is TRBV7-9; the D is unclear. Trimming removed 3 bases at V and 9 bases at J, with 6 bases between. Germline lookup yields CDR1 SEHNR and CDR2 FQNEAQ (reference sequence). The CDR3 loop spans 11 amino acids. The CDR3 protein is CASSFGVIQYF. CDR3 nucleotide sequence: TGTGCCAGCAGCTTCGGTGTCATTCAGTACTTC.

This clone appeared a single time. This same CDR3 is encoded by further DNA sequences in the sample. CDR3 nucleotide sequence: TGTGCCAGCAGCCAAGAGGGCCAGAACACCGGGGAGCTGTTTTTT. Its protein product is CASSQEGQNTGELFF. This chain uses TRBV3-1 (or the pseudogene TRBV3-2) with TRBJ2-2; D is unclear. The V end was cut by 0 bases, the J end by 1 base, with 6 bases between. The CDR3 covers 15 residues. Germline V gives CDR1 LGHDT, CDR2 YNNKEL (reference sequence).

V and J are TRBV4-3 and TRBJ2-3, with 7 bases lining up with TRBD2. The V segment lost 0 bases and the J segment 4 bases; nucleotides outside the gene matches: 4. The CDR3 sequence is 15 residues long. The germline gives CDR1 LGHNA, CDR2 YSLEER. As DNA, the CDR3 is TGCGCCAGCAGCCAAGATTCTAGCGGAGCAGATACGCAGTATTTT. This translates into CASSQDSSGADTQYF.

The CDR3 DNA reads as TGTGCCAGTAGTCCTAACTCAGGGACTAGATTTAATGAGCAGTTCTTC. It codes for CASSPNSGTRFNEQFF. The chain uses TRBV19 and TRBJ2-1; 8 positions match TRBD2. Trimming removed 5 bases from V and 7 bases from J; junction bases left unmatched: 13. Germline-derived CDR1 and CDR2 are LNHDA and SQIVND (reference sequence). CDR3 length equals 16 residues.

The chain employs TRBV7-8 and TRBJ2-7; D uncertain. Germline assignment: CDR1 SGHVS and CDR2 FQNEAQ. The CDR3 totals 14 residues. The V gene lost 3 bases and the J gene lost 2 bases, with 11 bases spanning the gap. The CDR3 DNA reads TGTGCCAGCAGCTTTGCAGGAAGAACCTACGAGCAGTACGTC. It codes for CASSFAGRTYEQYV.

The chain employs TRBV30 and TRBJ1-3; D is undetermined. CDR3 length: 18 amino acids. Between the trimmed V and J ends, which lost 5 bases and 4 bases, there was a span of 27 bases. Germline CDR1 is GTSNPN and CDR2 is SVGIG (reference sequence). CDR3: CAWGKGGLSPAAGNTIYF. As DNA, the CDR3 is TGTGCCTGGGGCAAGGGAGGTTTATCCCCTGCGGCGGGAAACACCATATATTTT.

The chain carries TRBV29-1 and TRBJ2-1; a weak D match, TRBD1 (6 bases). The CDR3 extends over 14 amino acids. V dropped 6 bases and J dropped 1 base, with 13 bases sitting between them. Germline V gene lookup returns CDR1 SQVTM and CDR2 ANQGSEA. The CDR3 sequence is CSVQGFPSYNEQFF. The CDR3 DNA reads TGCAGCGTGCAGGGGTTTCCTTCCTACAATGAGCAGTTCTTC.

The chain has TRBV27 and TRBJ2-3; 7 positions match TRBD1. V lost 5 bases to trimming and J lost 3 bases; unmatched junction nucleotides: 14. CDR1 MNHEY and CDR2 SMNVEV come from the germline V gene (reference sequence). This CDR3 has 17 amino acids. CDR3 coding DNA: TGTGCCAGCAGTCATCGGGCTGACAGGGTAGAAACAGATACGCAGTATTTT. Translating it yields CASSHRADRVETDTQYF.

This clone was picked up a small number of times. The CDR3 reads CASNPGTALNYGYTF. The CDR3 nucleotides read TGTGCCAGCAACCCCGGAACAGCTCTAAACTATGGCTACACCTTC. This chain connects TRBV28 to TRBJ1-2; the D is unclear. The CDR3 is 15 amino acids. Looked up from germline, CDR1 is MDHEN and CDR2 is SYDVKM. V lost 7 bases, J lost 2 bases, and 17 bases lay in between.

This clone was counted between two and nine times. CDR3 residues: CASSLDTQQGHYGYTF. CDR3 DNA sequence: TGTGCCAGCAGCCTCGATACCCAACAGGGGCACTATGGCTACACCTTC. The rearrangement links TRBV7-9 to TRBJ1-2; 7 nucleotides align to TRBD1. This CDR3 is built from 16 residues. V lost 5 bases, J lost 3 bases, and 12 bases stayed unmatched. Germline lookup yields CDR1 SEHNR and CDR2 FQNEAQ (reference sequence).

The chain employs TRBV28 and TRBJ2-7; TRBD2 is a possible D gene (5 bases). CDR3 size: 21 residues. The ends were cut back, 2 bases at V and 0 bases at J, with 29 bases in the middle. Germline-derived CDR1 and CDR2 are MDHEN and SYDVKM. CDR3 coding DNA: TGTGCCAGCAGTTTAGAAAAGGCGGGCAGCCGCATCCCCCTAAGCTCCTACGAGCAGTACTTC. Protein product: CASSLEKAGSRIPLSSYEQYF. The variable domain in full, with the rest retrieved from reference TRBV28 and TRBJ2-7, is DVKVTQSSRYLVKRTGEKVFLECVQDMDHENMFWYRQDPGLGLRLIYFSYDVKMKEKGDIPEGYSVSREKKERFSLILESASTNQTSMYLCASSLEKAGSRIPLSSYEQYFGPGTRLTVT.

A single count supports this clone. The V and J genes are TRBV12-5 and TRBJ1-5; D is possibly TRBD1 (6 bases). CDR1 is LGHNT, CDR2 FRNRAP, per germline. V was pared by 8 bases and J by 3 bases, with 11 bases between. This CDR3 has 13 residues. CDR3 in DNA: TGTGCTAGTAATAGGACAGTCAATCAGCCCCAGCATTTT. It is translated as CASNRTVNQPQHF.